The table lists the clone carrying this T cell receptor (beta chain) with a few counts. What it recognizes is unknown. This sample was taken from a study of T cell repertoires in cytomegalovirus infection. Across the whole study: Public TCR beta signature analysis indicated the presence of both CMV infection and matching HLA type. Study findings and constraints: Within the response measured ex vivo, HLA-C-restricted CMV-specific TCR beta clonotypes were dominant.

Germline CDR1 LGHNA, CDR2 YSLEER. The CDR3 consists of 16 residues. The germline V and J ends were trimmed by 1 base and 13 bases, with 22 bases remaining between them. TCRdb re-derived calls from the reads in MiXCR, one entry per CDR3 protein. The sample has under 800,000 distinct CDR3 sequences, roughly 24% seen once. The sample consisted of CD8+ T cells from PBMCs. The V and J genes are TRBV4-3 and TRBJ1-4; D possibly corresponds to TRBD1 (5 bases). The receptor was derived from a human donor in good health (CMV status not recorded). Some clones in this sample may be carry-over from other donors' samples. The CDR3, as DNA: TGCGCCAGCAGCCAAGCGGGGGGTGGTGACCGGGGGACACTGTTTTTT. Its translation is CASSQAGGGDRGTLFF.